One T cell receptor (beta chain) is described in this entry. The antigen is unknown. This sample was included in a study of T-cell memory formation after mild COVID-19. Looking at the study overall: The study found TCR clusters largely donor specific. General study findings and limits: Clones that shrank (day 15 to 85) were balanced CD4/CD8, whereas later expanders leaned CD4+. Largely, contracting CD4+ clones fell within CM and EM, and contracting CD8+ clones within EMRA.

From the 5' RACE reads, TCRdb called clonotypes with MiXCR, one entry per CDR3 protein. The table records 120,000 or so distinct CDR3 sequences, approximately 15% of them present only once. This CDR3 comprises 12 residues. CDR1 and CDR2 (germline): SGHRS, YFSETQ. Trimming cost V 7 bases and J 9 bases; bases outside gene matches: 4. This TCR derives from an adult woman who had mild COVID-19 (a few samples of this study predate the infection). Cell type and time point are not known. Specimen: PBMCs or a T cell subset sorted from them (not recorded which). This chain uses TRBV5-1 with TRBJ2-1, with TRBD2 matching 10 bases. As DNA, the CDR3 is TGCGCCAGCGCTAGCGGGAGAGGTGAGCAGTTCTTC. As protein: CASASGRGEQFF.